This T cell receptor (beta chain) was retrieved from a study of metastatic and nonmetastatic thyroid tumors. Study overall: Malignant thyroid and benign thyroid patients provided blood and tumor or nodule tissue whose repertoires were compared. Study results and limitations: Malignant thyroid tumors reportedly exceeded benign nodules significantly in TCR beta diversity, with the difference appearing in blood and tumor.

This clone occurred many times. The antigen is undetermined. TCRdb reprocessed the PCR reads via MiXCR. The profile shows 20,000 to 30,000 clones, around a fifth of them singletons. Ahead of thyroid surgery, no patient had received treatment of any kind. Trimming pared 3 bases from V and 4 bases from J, leaving 19 bases between. The CDR3 has 16 amino acids. Germline CDR1 and CDR2: LNHDA and SQIVND (reference sequence). Material: blood. This rearrangement joins TRBV19 to TRBJ2-7; tentatively, D is TRBD1 (6 bases). This receptor was obtained from a male donor with papillary thyroid cancer or a benign thyroid nodule (not recorded which). Some clones in this sample may be carry-over from other donors' samples. The CDR3 reads CASSIGQLLGVYEQYF. Here the CDR3 DNA reads TGTGCCAGTAGTATCGGACAGCTCCTAGGGGTATACGAGCAGTACTTC.